This TCR beta chain emerged from a study of beta chain features in type 1 diabetes. Points from the study as a whole: Among all four CD4+ subsets, Type 1 diabetes patients had TCRB CDR3s that were moderately but significantly shorter. The analysis here could not establish whether HLA type shapes TCRB rearrangement.

V gave up 0 bases and J gave up 1 base, with 10 bases separating them. Per the germline V gene, CDR1 is LNHNV and CDR2 is YYDKDF (reference sequence). The CDR3 is 16 amino acids. This clone was detected a few times. Its antigen remains unknown. Investigators reverse transcribed all isolated RNA, so they sequenced expressed TCRB transcripts. Method: immunoSEQ multiplex PCR; TCRdb's copy keeps in-frame clones and lacks some. The table records about 700,000 clones, 13% of them present only once. The sequence was collected from a man aged 18 to 29 with type 1 diabetes. What was sequenced was naive CD4+ T cells from blood. The V call is TRBV15, the J call TRBJ1-5; D remains ambiguous. CDR3 sequence: CATSREGYGSNQPQHF. The CDR3 nucleotides read TGTGCCACCAGCAGAGAAGGGTATGGGAGCAATCAGCCCCAGCATTTT.